A selection of T cell receptor beta chains follows, all from one sample in a study of T cells in Graves' hyperthyroidism and ophthalmopathy. One entry per CDR3 protein results from TCRdb running MiXCR on the multiplex PCR reads. The sample records some 560,000 distinct CDR3 sequences, less than 15% being singletons. The sample taken for sequencing was blood. The receptors here all came from a woman in her thirties or forties with Graves' hyperthyroidism. The CDR3 runs from the conserved cysteine through the conserved F or W. Fields, in order: V gene, J gene, D gene, clone size, CDR3 protein, CDR3 DNA. A D gene is named only where the DNA matches it firmly. Some rows mark clone size as missing; the rest say once, few, many or name a class of expanded clone.

V: TRBV5-1
J: TRBJ2-1
D: TRBD2
size: many
CDR3: CASSLLGLAYNEQFF
DNA: TGCGCCAGCAGCTTGTTGGGACTAGCCTACAATGAGCAGTTCTTC

V: TRBV28
J: TRBJ2-6
D: TRBD1
size: few
CDR3: CASSLFAGTGPSSGANVLTF
DNA: TGTGCCAGCAGTTTATTTGCCGGGACAGGGCCCTCCTCTGGGGCCAACGTCCTGACTTTC

V: TRBV12-3/TRBV12-4
J: TRBJ2-7
D: NA
size: NA
CDR3: CASSLGETYEQYF
DNA: TGTGCCAGCAGTTTAGGAGAGACCTACGAGCAGTACTTC

V: TRBV5-5
J: TRBJ1-1
D: NA
size: NA
CDR3: CASSLETGFPEAFF
DNA: TGTGCCAGCAGCTTGGAAACAGGGTTTCCTGAAGCTTTCTTT

V: TRBV7-9
J: TRBJ1-2
D: NA
size: few
CDR3: CASTLWGGANYGYTF
DNA: TGTGCCAGCACCCTGTGGGGCGGAGCTAACTATGGCTACACCTTC

V: TRBV28
J: TRBJ1-2
D: NA
size: many
CDR3: CASSLQPNYGYTF
DNA: TGTGCCAGCAGTTTACAGCCTAACTATGGCTACACCTTC

V: TRBV6-2/TRBV6-3
J: TRBJ2-1
D: TRBD2
size: many
CDR3: CASSTSDPISYNEQFF
DNA: TGTGCCAGCAGCACTAGCGATCCGATCTCCTACAATGAGCAGTTCTTC

V: TRBV3-1
J: TRBJ2-3
D: NA
size: many
CDR3: CASSHGAIRTDTQYF
DNA: TGTGCCAGCAGCCACGGGGCAATACGCACAGATACGCAGTATTTT

V: TRBV7-9
J: TRBJ2-4
D: NA
size: many
CDR3: CASRQAGGNIQYF
DNA: TGTGCCAGTAGACAGGCCGGGGGAAACATTCAGTACTTC

V: TRBV28
J: TRBJ2-3
D: NA
size: many
CDR3: CASRPGHRTDTQYF
DNA: TGTGCCAGCAGACCGGGACACCGCACAGATACGCAGTATTTT

V: TRBV5-4
J: TRBJ2-2
D: NA
size: NA
CDR3: CASRLPTGELFF
DNA: TGTGCCAGCAGACTTCCAACCGGGGAGCTGTTTTTT

V: TRBV4-1
J: TRBJ1-1
D: NA
size: few
CDR3: CASSLGGPIREAFF
DNA: TGCGCCAGCAGCCTGGGGGGACCAATTAGAGAAGCTTTCTTT

V: TRBV14
J: TRBJ2-1
D: NA
size: many
CDR3: CASSQPPPYNEQFF
DNA: TGTGCCAGCAGCCAGCCCCCCCCCTACAATGAGCAGTTCTTC

V: TRBV5-1
J: TRBJ1-6
D: TRBD1
size: many
CDR3: CASRPDPGTGNSPLHF
DNA: TGCGCCAGCAGACCTGATCCGGGGACAGGAAATTCACCCCTCCACTTT